This T cell receptor beta chain was captured by sequencing in a study of preoperative IRX-2 immunotherapy in early breast cancer. Germline CDR1 is MRHNA and CDR2 is SNTAGT. V lost 5 bases, J lost 9 bases, and 22 bases lay in between. The CDR3 is made up of 15 amino acids. Repertoires were generated with immunoSEQ multiplex PCR, while TCRdb's copy carries only in-frame clones and drops some. The sample has 9,500 to 14,000 clones, around 75% seen once. The treatment is: preoperative locoregional IRX-2 cytokine immunotherapy. Samples came from a phase Ib trial of preoperative locoregional IRX-2 cytokine immunotherapy.

The TCR sequence derives from a human donor with breast cancer. This sequence joins TRBV6-4 and TRBJ1-1; unclear D gene. The specimen comprised lymph node tissue, sampled before IRX-2 immunotherapy. In DNA form, the CDR3 reads TGTGCCAGCAGTTACGACATTCAAAGCCAAAGGCAAGCTTTCTTT. Translated: CASSYDIQSQRQAFF.